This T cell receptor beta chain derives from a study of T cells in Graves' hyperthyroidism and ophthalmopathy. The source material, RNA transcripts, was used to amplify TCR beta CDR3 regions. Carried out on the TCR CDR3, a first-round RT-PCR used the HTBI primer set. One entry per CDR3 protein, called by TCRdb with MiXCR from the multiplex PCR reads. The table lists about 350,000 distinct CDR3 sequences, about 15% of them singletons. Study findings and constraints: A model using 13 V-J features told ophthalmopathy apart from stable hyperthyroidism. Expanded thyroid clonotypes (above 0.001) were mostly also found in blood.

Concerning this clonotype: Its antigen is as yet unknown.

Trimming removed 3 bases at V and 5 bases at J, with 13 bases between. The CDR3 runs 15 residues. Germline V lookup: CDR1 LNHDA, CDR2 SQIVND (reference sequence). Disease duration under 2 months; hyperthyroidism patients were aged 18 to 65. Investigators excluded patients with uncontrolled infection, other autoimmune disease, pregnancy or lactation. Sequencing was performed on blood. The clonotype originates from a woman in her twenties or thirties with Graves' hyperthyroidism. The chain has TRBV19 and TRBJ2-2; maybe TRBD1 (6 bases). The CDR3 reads CASSISGAMTGELFF. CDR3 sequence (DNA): TGTGCCAGTAGTATTTCAGGGGCTATGACCGGGGAGCTGTTTTTT.